This TCR beta chain was identified during a study of blood T cell repertoires in COVID-19. At the level of the study: Sources were T cells, B-cell-depleted T cells, or PBMCs; the material itself was cDNA or gDNA.

This CDR3 has 15 residues. V was clipped by 6 bases and J by 2 bases; unmatched bases: 3. The germline V gene has CDR1 SNHLY and CDR2 FYNNEI. Here immunoSEQ multiplex PCR was the method, and the copy in TCRdb shows in-frame clones only, minus some. The profile shows tens of thousands of clones, 89% of them singletons. The sequencing sample was made of peripheral blood. The clonotype was recovered from a human donor in a cohort sampled during active COVID-19. This chain joins TRBV2 and TRBJ2-1; the match to TRBD2 covers 11 bases. CDR3 region: CASRLTSGAYNEQFF. The CDR3 nucleotides read TGTGCCAGCAGACTGACTAGCGGGGCCTACAATGAGCAGTTCTTC.